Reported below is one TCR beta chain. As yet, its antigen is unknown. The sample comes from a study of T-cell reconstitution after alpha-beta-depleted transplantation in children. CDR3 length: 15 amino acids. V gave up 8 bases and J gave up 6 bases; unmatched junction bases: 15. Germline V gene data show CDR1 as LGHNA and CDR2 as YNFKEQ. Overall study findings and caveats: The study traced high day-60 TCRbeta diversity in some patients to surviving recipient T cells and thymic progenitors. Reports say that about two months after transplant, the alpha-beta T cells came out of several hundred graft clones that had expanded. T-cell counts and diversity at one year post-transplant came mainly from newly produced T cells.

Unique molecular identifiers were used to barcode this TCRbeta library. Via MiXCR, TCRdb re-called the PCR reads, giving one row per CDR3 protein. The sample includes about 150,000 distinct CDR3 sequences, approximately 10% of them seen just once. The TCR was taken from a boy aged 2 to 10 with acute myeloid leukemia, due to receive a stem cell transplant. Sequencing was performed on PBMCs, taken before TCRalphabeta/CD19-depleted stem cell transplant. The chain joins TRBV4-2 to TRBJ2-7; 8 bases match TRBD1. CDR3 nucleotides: TGTGCCAGCCAGGGTCGCGGGACAGGCTCGATCGAGCAGTACTTC. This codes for CASQGRGTGSIEQYF.